This T cell receptor beta chain appears in the sequencing data of a study of T cell responses to AZD1222 COVID-19 vaccine. This CDR3 has 15 residues. Per the germline V gene, CDR1 is SEHNR and CDR2 is FQNEAQ (reference sequence). The trim removed 2 bases at V and 5 bases at J, leaving 6 bases unmatched. Profiling relied on immunoSEQ multiplex PCR, and the TCRdb table lists in-frame clones only, not all of them. The repertoire has 100,000 or so clones, more than 70% of them found once; the top ten carry about a tenth. As for this clone: Its antigen is undetermined.

Study-wide results and caveats: Rises in breadth and depth of Spike-specific TCRs came after two AZD1222 doses. Only a handful of AZD1222 recipients were seropositive at baseline. The donor cohort was predominantly white British with a female majority, and clonal diversity may have been underestimated.

This clonotype was sampled from an adult who received the AZD1222 COVID-19 vaccine. The chain combines TRBV7-9 with TRBJ2-1, with 7 bases aligning to TRBD2. This material consisted of peripheral blood, taken 28 days after the second AZD1222 dose. CDR3: CASSLTGGSDNEQFF. The DNA of the CDR3 is TGTGCCAGCAGCTTAACGGGGGGATCGGACAATGAGCAGTTCTTC.